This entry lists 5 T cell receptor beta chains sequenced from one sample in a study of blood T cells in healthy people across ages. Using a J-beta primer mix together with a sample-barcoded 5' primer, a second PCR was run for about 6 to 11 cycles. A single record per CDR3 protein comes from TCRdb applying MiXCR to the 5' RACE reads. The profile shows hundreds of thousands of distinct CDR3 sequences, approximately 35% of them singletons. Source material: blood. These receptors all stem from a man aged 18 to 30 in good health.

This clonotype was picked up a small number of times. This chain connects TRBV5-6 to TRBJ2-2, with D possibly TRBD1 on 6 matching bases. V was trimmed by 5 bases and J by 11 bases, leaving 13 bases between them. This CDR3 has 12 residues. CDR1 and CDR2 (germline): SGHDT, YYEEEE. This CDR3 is CASSRDNLELFF. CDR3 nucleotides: TGTGCCAGCAGTCGGGACAATCTCGAGCTGTTTTTT.

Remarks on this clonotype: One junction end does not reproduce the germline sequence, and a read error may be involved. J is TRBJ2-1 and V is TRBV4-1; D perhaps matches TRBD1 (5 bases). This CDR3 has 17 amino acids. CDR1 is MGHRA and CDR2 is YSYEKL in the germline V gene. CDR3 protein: CASSQIPTGSSHNEQFF. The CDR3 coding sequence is TGCGCCAGCAGCCAAATCCCTACAGGAAGCTCCCACAATGAGCAGTTCTTC.

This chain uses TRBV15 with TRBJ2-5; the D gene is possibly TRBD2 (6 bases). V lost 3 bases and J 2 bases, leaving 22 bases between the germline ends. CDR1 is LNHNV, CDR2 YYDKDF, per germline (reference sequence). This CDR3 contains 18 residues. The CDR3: CATSSRAGSTTQQETQYF. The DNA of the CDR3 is TGTGCCACCAGCAGCCGTGCGGGATCCACGACCCAACAAGAGACCCAGTACTTC.

The CDR3 sequence: CASSKTSGELYEQYF. The CDR3 bases are TGTGCCAGCAGTAAGACAAGCGGTGAGCTTTACGAGCAGTACTTC. The V call is TRBV6-6, the J call TRBJ2-7; possible D gene TRBD2, 5 bases. Germline V gene data show CDR1 as MNHNY and CDR2 as SVGAGI (reference sequence). The CDR3 spans 15 residues. Trimming left V 5 bases short and J 4 bases short, with 18 bases between.

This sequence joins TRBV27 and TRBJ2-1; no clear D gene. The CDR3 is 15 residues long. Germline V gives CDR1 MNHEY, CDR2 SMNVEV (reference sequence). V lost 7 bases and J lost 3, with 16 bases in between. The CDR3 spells CASTHRVGSYNEQFF. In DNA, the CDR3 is TGTGCCAGCACCCATCGAGTAGGCAGCTACAATGAGCAGTTCTTC.